The present TCR beta chain was sequenced within a study of blood T cells in healthy people across ages. The study, taken as a whole, reports: Older age went with lower TCR beta diversity per million T cells, in a roughly linear way.

This clonotype was observed a handful of times. The antigen is unknown. Alongside a J-beta primer mix, a sample-barcoded 5' primer served in a second PCR lasting roughly 7 to 11 cycles. TCRdb re-analysed the 5' RACE reads in MiXCR, keeping a single row per CDR3 protein. Of around 1,000,000 distinct CDR3 sequences in the sample, 20% to 25% were seen once. Isolation of PBMCs gave at least 7 million cells per sample. The same sample was also used in a study of T cells of mothers and their children.

The sample consisted of blood. The sequence was collected from a girl aged 2 to 10 in good health.

The CDR3 sequence is CASESYNEQFF. The CDR3 nucleotides read TGTGCCAGCGAATCCTACAATGAGCAGTTCTTC. The gene calls are TRBV7-9 and TRBJ2-1; D is ambiguous. There are 11 residues in the CDR3. Per the germline V gene, CDR1 is SEHNR and CDR2 is FQNEAQ (reference sequence). The V end was cut by 8 bases, the J end by 1 base, with 3 bases between.